Shown below are 13 T cell receptor beta chains from a single sample sequenced in a study of T cell changes during pregnancy in multiple sclerosis. Profiling relied on immunoSEQ multiplex PCR, and the TCRdb table lists in-frame clones only, not all of them. The data contain about 56,000 clones, around 91% of them singletons. Sample: peripheral blood, taken after pregnancy. All receptors come from a female donor with multiple sclerosis, enrolled in a pregnancy study.

This clone was detected a few times. The DNA for the CDR3 is TGTGCCAGCAGTTTTTCCACAGGGGGATCGGATGAGCAGTTCTTC. Its protein product is CASSFSTGGSDEQFF. The J gene is TRBJ2-1, the V gene TRBV6-5, with TRBD1 identical over 8 bases. This CDR3 region has 15 residues. Germline trimming cut 4 bases from V and 8 bases from J; bases unmatched to any gene: 10. Germline CDR1 and CDR2: MNHEY and SVGAGI.

The chain is built from TRBV30 and TRBJ1-5, with D unresolved. Germline-derived CDR1 and CDR2 are GTSNPN and SVGIG (reference sequence). Deletions cut 1 base from V and 7 bases from J, with 11 bases between. CDR3 size: 13 residues. The CDR3 nucleotides are TGTGCCTGGAGTGAGGCAGGAGGGCAGCCCCAGCATTTT. Translating it yields CAWSEAGGQPQHF.

The chain is built from TRBV6-6 and TRBJ2-2; the D gene is possibly TRBD2 (5 bases). CDR3 length equals 13 residues. V gave up 0 bases and J gave up 7 bases, with 6 bases separating them. Per germline, CDR1 MNHNY and CDR2 SVGAGI (reference sequence). The CDR3 nucleotides read TGTGCCAGCAGTTACTCACGGGACGGGGAGCTGTTTTTT. Translated: CASSYSRDGELFF.

V and J are TRBV5-4 and TRBJ2-7, with a weak D call TRBD1 (6 bases). CDR3 length equals 12 residues. V shed 0 bases and J shed 6 bases, with 7 bases lying between them. Germline CDR1 reads SGHNT; CDR2 reads YYREEE (reference sequence). CDR3 sequence reads: CASSLDRAEQYF. The CDR3 bases are TGTGCCAGCAGCTTGGACAGGGCCGAGCAGTACTTC.

This chain joins TRBV2 and TRBJ1-2; no clear D gene. Germline V gene sequence: CDR1 SNHLY, CDR2 FYNNEI. Trimming left V 6 bases short and J 4 bases short, with 12 bases between. CDR3 length equals 13 residues. The CDR3: CASSGGRIYGYTF. The CDR3, as DNA: TGTGCCAGCAGCGGCGGCCGGATCTATGGCTACACCTTC.

The chain has TRBV7-9 and TRBJ2-2; 12 bases align to TRBD1. V gave up 5 bases and J gave up 2 bases; unmatched junction bases: 3. CDR1 and CDR2 (germline): SEHNR, FQNEAQ (reference sequence). The CDR3 spans 16 residues. The CDR3: CASSLGTGGNTGELFF. In nucleotides, the CDR3 is TGTGCCAGCAGCCTGGGGACAGGGGGCAACACCGGGGAGCTGTTTTTT.

The chain employs TRBV7-9 and TRBJ1-2, with 7 bases fitting TRBD1. With 4 bases clipped from V and 3 bases from J, the junction kept 2 bases outside the gene matches. The CDR3 has 13 residues. Germline-derived CDR1 and CDR2 are SEHNR and FQNEAQ (reference sequence). The CDR3 sequence is CASSWTGDYGYTF. CDR3 coding DNA: TGTGCCAGCAGCTGGACAGGCGACTATGGCTACACCTTC.

V gene TRBV2 combines with J gene TRBJ1-2; 7 bases line up with TRBD1. V was clipped by 6 bases and J by 0 bases; unmatched bases: 1. CDR1 and CDR2 (germline): SNHLY, FYNNEI. This CDR3 region has 13 residues. The CDR3 reads CASRGTANYGYTF. The CDR3 bases are TGTGCCAGCAGGGGGACAGCTAACTATGGCTACACCTTC.

CDR3 in amino acids: CSVSGGSETQYF. The CDR3, as DNA: TGCAGCGTTTCGGGGGGTTCGGAGACCCAGTACTTC. V and J are TRBV29-1 and TRBJ2-5, with 7 bases lining up with TRBD2. From germline, CDR1 is SQVTM and CDR2 ANQGSEA. The CDR3 runs 12 residues. The junction had 5 bases not matched to a gene; V was cut back by 5 bases and J by 5 bases.

V is TRBV7-3 and J is TRBJ2-1; a weak D match, TRBD2 (6 bases). Looked up from germline, CDR1 is SGHTA and CDR2 is FQGTGA. V shed 4 bases and J shed 9 bases, with 19 bases lying between them. The CDR3 spans 15 residues. CDR3 in amino acids: CASSSQLATRSEQFF. The DNA for the CDR3 is TGTGCCAGCAGCTCCCAACTAGCAACTCGGAGTGAGCAGTTCTTC.

The chain employs TRBV4-1 and TRBJ2-2, with 10 positions matching TRBD1. Germline V gene sequence: CDR1 MGHRA, CDR2 YSYEKL. CDR3 size: 14 residues. The V segment lost 10 bases and the J segment 5 bases; nucleotides outside the gene matches: 7. CDR3 in DNA: TGCGCCACCAAGGACAGGGGGACGACCGGGGAGCTGTTTTTT. Encoded protein: CATKDRGTTGELFF.

The chain links TRBV14 to TRBJ1-1; 7 bases are shared with TRBD1. The germline V gene encodes CDR1 SGHDN and CDR2 FVKESK. The V segment lost 0 bases and the J segment 5 bases; nucleotides outside the gene matches: 0. CDR3 length: 13 residues. CDR3 region: CASSQEQGTEAFF. The DNA for the CDR3 is TGTGCCAGCAGCCAAGAACAGGGGACTGAAGCTTTCTTT.

The chain employs TRBV9 and TRBJ2-2, with D unclear. The CDR3 is 15 residues long. Germline V gives CDR1 SGDLS, CDR2 YYNGEE. The V gene lost 6 bases and the J gene lost 0 bases, with 12 bases spanning the gap. The DNA of the CDR3 is TGTGCCAGCACCCTAAACTTCGCGAACACCGGGGAGCTGTTTTTT. Protein product: CASTLNFANTGELFF.